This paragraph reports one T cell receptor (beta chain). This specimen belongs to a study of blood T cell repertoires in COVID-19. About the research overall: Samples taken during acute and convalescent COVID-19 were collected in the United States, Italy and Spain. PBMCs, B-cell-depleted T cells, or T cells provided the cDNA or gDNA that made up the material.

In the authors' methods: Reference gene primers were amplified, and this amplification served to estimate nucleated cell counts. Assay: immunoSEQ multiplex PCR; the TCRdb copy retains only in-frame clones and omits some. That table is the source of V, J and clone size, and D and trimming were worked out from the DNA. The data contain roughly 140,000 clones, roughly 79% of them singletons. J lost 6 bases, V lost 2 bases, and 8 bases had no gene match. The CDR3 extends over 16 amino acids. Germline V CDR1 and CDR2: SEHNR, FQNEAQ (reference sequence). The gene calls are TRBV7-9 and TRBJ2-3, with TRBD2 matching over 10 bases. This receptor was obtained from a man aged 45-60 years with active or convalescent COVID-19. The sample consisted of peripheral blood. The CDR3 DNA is TGTGCCAGCAGCTTAAATAGCGGGAGGCCCCCGGATACGCAGTATTTT. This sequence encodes CASSLNSGRPPDTQYF.